This note documents a single T cell receptor (beta chain) sequence. This sample is drawn from a study of blood T cell repertoires in COVID-19. In the original workflow: Reference gene primer amplification yielded estimated nucleated cell counts. TCRdb keeps only in-frame clones here, not all; method: immunoSEQ multiplex PCR. For V, J and clone size, that table is used; D and trimming come from the DNA. Of fewer than 500,000 clones listed, roughly 91% are singletons. Sequencing input: peripheral blood. The TCR sequence derives from a woman in her twenties or thirties with acute or convalescent COVID-19.

The CDR3 DNA follows: TGTGCCAGCAGCCAGGTAGCGGGGGGGGCTTTGGATACGCAGTATTTT. Residues: CASSQVAGGALDTQYF. This chain joins TRBV3-1 (or the pseudogene TRBV3-2) and TRBJ2-3, with TRBD2 matching over 11 bases. Germline CDR1 and CDR2: LGHDT and YNNKEL (reference sequence). V was clipped by 3 bases and J by 6 bases; unmatched bases: 8. CDR3 length: 16 amino acids.